The subject of this entry is one T cell receptor beta chain. The time point was: week 3, after first cycle of checkpoint inhibitor. V lost 1 base, J lost 6 bases, and 7 bases lay in between. This CDR3 is built from 12 residues. The germline V gene encodes CDR1 SGHTA and CDR2 FQGNSA. The source of the sample is a study of blood T cell dynamics during melanoma immunotherapy. Repertoires were generated with immunoSEQ multiplex PCR, while TCRdb's copy carries only in-frame clones and drops some. The sample records about 8,600 clones, roughly nine tenths being singletons. J is TRBJ2-7 and V is TRBV7-2; D call uncertain. This TCR came from a human donor with melanoma. The material was blood, obtained from a patient treated with checkpoint blockade. CDR3 protein: CASSLEFSEQYF. CDR3 nucleotide sequence: TGTGCCAGCAGCTTAGAGTTTAGCGAGCAGTACTTC.